The 28 T cell receptor beta chains reported below all come from one sample, sequenced in a study of T cells in Graves' hyperthyroidism and ophthalmopathy. Amplification targeted TCR beta CDR3 regions from RNA transcripts. First-round RT-PCR with HTBI primers amplified the TCR CDR3 region. Using its own MiXCR run on the multiplex PCR reads, TCRdb lists one record per CDR3 protein. The data show fewer than 450,000 distinct CDR3 sequences, 15% to 20% seen once. Material: blood. All receptors derive from a man between 18 and 35 years old with Graves' ophthalmopathy.

The CDR3 protein is CASSPGQAPGSSYEQYF. CDR3 DNA: TGTGCCAGCAGTCCGGGACAGGCTCCGGGGAGCTCCTACGAGCAGTACTTC. The V call is TRBV12-3 or TRBV12-4, the J call TRBJ2-7, with 8 bases that match TRBD1. This CDR3 is 17 amino acids long. J lost 0 bases, V lost 5 bases, and 12 bases had no gene match.

This clonotype was recorded many times. This chain connects TRBV12-3 or TRBV12-4 to TRBJ1-4; tentative D call: TRBD1 (6 bases). V was pared by 4 bases and J by 5 bases, with 11 bases between. This CDR3 is built from 14 residues. This CDR3 reads CASSSVGTNEKLFF. CDR3 DNA: TGTGCCAGCAGTTCCGTAGGGACAAATGAAAAACTGTTTTTT.

This clonotype occurred many times. The V call is TRBV7-9, the J call TRBJ2-5; 8 positions agree with TRBD2. The junction had 14 bases not matched to a gene; V was cut back by 6 bases and J by 2 bases. Germline CDR1 is SEHNR and CDR2 is FQNEAQ (reference sequence). CDR3 length equals 17 residues. In nucleotides, the CDR3 is TGTGCCAGCAGACCAAACCCCGGGGGGGGGGTACAAGAGACCCAGTACTTC. Amino acids: CASRPNPGGGVQETQYF.

The V gene is TRBV10-1, the J gene TRBJ2-1; D is perhaps TRBD2 (5 bases). With 3 bases removed from V and 0 bases from J, the gap between germline ends came to 6 bases. The CDR3 extends over 14 amino acids. Germline V lookup: CDR1 WNHNN, CDR2 SYGVQD (reference sequence). CDR3 sequence: CASSDRGSYNEQFF. The CDR3 DNA follows: TGCGCCAGCAGTGACCGGGGCTCCTACAATGAGCAGTTCTTC.

In its sample, this clonotype was seen many times. The chain recombines TRBV5-8 with TRBJ2-5; D assignment may be TRBD1 or TRBD2 (6 bases each). The germline V gene encodes CDR1 SGHTS and CDR2 YDEGEE. V lost 1 base, J lost 5 bases, and 15 bases lay in between. CDR3 length: 15 amino acids. CDR3: CASSLLTGSGETQYF. DNA of the CDR3: TGTGCCAGCAGCTTGCTTACAGGGAGCGGGGAGACCCAGTACTTC.

This clonotype was counted a few times. V usage is TRBV5-1 and J usage is TRBJ2-3; 8 bases fit TRBD2. Germline CDR1 is SGHRS and CDR2 is YFSETQ. The CDR3 consists of 16 residues. After removal of 0 bases from V and 2 bases from J, the junction contained 5 bases not matched to a gene. CDR3 amino acids: CASSLASGGFTDTQYF. CDR3 DNA: TGCGCCAGCAGCTTGGCCAGCGGGGGTTTCACAGATACGCAGTATTTT.

Comments on this clonotype: Germline is not matched at one junction end, which may reflect a read error. V is TRBV7-7 and J is TRBJ1-5, with D unresolved. Germline CDR1 is SSHAT and CDR2 is FNYEAQ (reference sequence). CDR3 length equals 17 residues. The CDR3 spells CASSLPDRQVNNQPQHF. Written as DNA, the CDR3 is TGTGCTAGCAGCTTACCAGATCGGCAGGTAAACAATCAGCCCCAGCATTTT. The whole variable domain, remainder taken from reference TRBV7-7 and TRBJ1-5, is GAGVSQSPRYKVTKRGQDVTLRCDPISSHATLYWYQQALGQGPEFLTYFNYEAQPDKSGLPSDRFSAERPEGSISTLTIQRTEQRDSAMYRCASSLPDRQVNNQPQHFGDGTRLSIL.

This chain connects TRBV12-3 or TRBV12-4 to TRBJ2-2; TRBD1 might be the D (6 bases). The CDR3 loop spans 15 amino acids. Trimming pared 6 bases from V and 6 bases from J, leaving 17 bases between. CDR3 DNA: TGTGCCAGCAGCCCGGGCGGGCAGGGGCCCGGGGAGCTGTTTTTT. It yields the protein CASSPGGQGPGELFF.

The chain carries TRBV20-1 and TRBJ2-3, with TRBD2 matching 9 bases. CDR1 is DFQATT, CDR2 SNEGSKA, per germline (reference sequence). The CDR3 extends over 13 amino acids. V dropped 4 bases and J dropped 6; count of bases not matched to a gene: 5. This chain's CDR3 is CSANAGGPDTQYF. DNA for the CDR3: TGCAGTGCTAACGCGGGGGGGCCCGATACGCAGTATTTT.

The rearrangement joins TRBV4-1 to TRBJ1-5; 7 bases fit TRBD1. Germline lookup yields CDR1 MGHRA and CDR2 YSYEKL. The CDR3 covers 14 residues. V shed 1 base, J shed 6 bases, and the junction held 3 bases outside the gene matches. CDR3 in amino acids: CASSQAAGGQPQHF. CDR3 bases: TGCGCCAGCAGCCAAGCCGCAGGGGGTCAGCCCCAGCATTTT.

This clonotype was recorded many times. CDR3 DNA sequence: TGTGCCAGCAGTTTCCTAGGGGCTTCCGAGCAGTACTTC. Its protein is CASSFLGASEQYF. The chain recombines TRBV6-1 with TRBJ2-7, with a possible D match to TRBD1 (5 bases). This CDR3 has 13 residues. Germline CDR1 and CDR2: MNHNS and SASEGT. The V end was cut by 5 bases, the J end by 6 bases, with 14 bases between.

This clonotype was found many times. V is TRBV12-3 or TRBV12-4 and J is TRBJ1-1, with D unresolved. The CDR3 is made up of 15 amino acids. The V gene lost 4 bases and the J gene lost 1 base, with 13 bases spanning the gap. CDR3 amino acids: CASSSYTQGNTEAFF. CDR3 DNA: TGTGCCAGCAGTTCCTACACGCAAGGGAACACTGAAGCTTTCTTT.

This clonotype was recorded many times. The rearrangement links TRBV3-1 to TRBJ1-1, with D uncertain. Germline values: CDR1 LGHDT, CDR2 YNNKEL (reference sequence). The CDR3 covers 14 residues. V lost 4 bases, J lost 2 bases, and 11 bases lay in between. The CDR3 bases are TGTGCCAGCAGCCCCCCCGGCCGTAACACTGAAGCTTTCTTT. This gives the protein CASSPPGRNTEAFF.

This clonotype was counted ten times or more. The CDR3 DNA sequence: TGTGCCACCAGCAGAGATCCGGCAGGGGTAGAGACCCAGTACTTC. This codes for CATSRDPAGVETQYF. The rearrangement joins TRBV15 to TRBJ2-5, with D possibly being TRBD1 (6 bases). The V end lost 0 bases, the J end lost 4 bases, and 12 bases lay between the germline ends. This CDR3 region has 15 residues. In germline, CDR1 is LNHNV, CDR2 YYDKDF (reference sequence). Complete variable domain (other parts from reference TRBV15 and TRBJ2-5): DAMVIQNPRYQVTQFGKPVTLSCSQTLNHNVMYWYQQKSSQAPKLLFHYYDKDFNNEADTPDNFQSRRPNTSFCFLDIRSPGLGDTAMYLCATSRDPAGVETQYFGPGTRLLVL.

There are many counts of this clonotype. The chain links TRBV12-3 or TRBV12-4 to TRBJ2-5; D is unclear. Trimming took 1 base from V and 5 from J, leaving 8 bases between them. The CDR3 runs 13 residues. The CDR3 bases are TGTGCCAGCAGTTTAGGGCTCCGGGAGACCCAGTACTTC. Encoded protein: CASSLGLRETQYF.

This clonotype has more than one count but fewer than ten. The CDR3 sequence is CASSSPMTGRSSYEQYF. For the CDR3, the DNA is TGTGCCAGCAGTTCACCTATGACAGGGAGGAGCTCCTACGAGCAGTACTTC. The chain joins TRBV6-1 to TRBJ2-7; perhaps TRBD1 as D (7 bases). The CDR3 extends over 17 amino acids. Germline-derived CDR1 and CDR2 are MNHNS and SASEGT. V lost 5 bases and J lost 0, with 20 bases in between.

This clonotype occurred many times. CDR3 sequence (DNA): TGTGCCAGCAGCTTATGGCAGGATAGAGAGACCCAGTACTTC. Translated, it gives CASSLWQDRETQYF. V and J are TRBV13 and TRBJ2-5; no reliable D call. Trimming stripped 2 bases from V and 4 bases from J, with 11 bases between. Germline CDR1 reads PRHDT; CDR2 reads FYEKMQ (reference sequence). There are 14 residues in the CDR3.

This clonotype was recorded a few times. CDR3 protein: CASSPPTSGGGNEQFF. The DNA of the CDR3 is TGTGCCAGCTCACCCCCCACTAGCGGGGGTGGGAATGAGCAGTTCTTC. This rearrangement joins TRBV18 to TRBJ2-1; 11 bases fit TRBD2. V trimming: 3 bases; J trimming: 7 bases; junction bases outside the gene matches: 8. Looked up from germline, CDR1 is KGHSH and CDR2 is LQKENI. This CDR3 is 16 amino acids long. Complete variable domain (other parts from reference TRBV18 and TRBJ2-1): NAGVMQNPRHLVRRRGQEARLRCSPMKGHSHVYWYRQLPEEGLKFMVYLQKENIIDESGMPKERFSAEFPKEGPSILRIQQVVRGDSAAYFCASSPPTSGGGNEQFFGPGTRLTVL.

This clonotype was picked up many times. The chain carries TRBV11-1 and TRBJ2-2; D possibly corresponds to TRBD2 (6 bases). Germline V gives CDR1 SGHAT, CDR2 FQDESV (reference sequence). The CDR3 spans 13 residues. Trimming took 8 bases from V and 7 from J, leaving 14 bases between them. The CDR3 region is CASCWKEGGELFF. The CDR3 DNA sequence: TGTGCCAGCTGTTGGAAGGAGGGCGGGGAGCTGTTTTTT.

The chain recombines TRBV10-3 with TRBJ2-6; no clear D gene. The CDR3 sequence is 14 residues long. CDR1 and CDR2 from the germline V gene are ENHRY and SYGVKD. V lost 6 bases and J 2 bases, leaving 8 bases between the germline ends. For the CDR3, the DNA is TGTGCCATCAGAGAGACAACTGGGGCCAACGTCCTGACTTTC. The encoded protein is CAIRETTGANVLTF.

A note on this clonotype: This may come from a read error, since a much larger clone is one base off. The V gene is TRBV10-3, the J gene TRBJ1-1, with TRBD1 matching 8 bases. Germline V gene data show CDR1 as ENHRY and CDR2 as SYGVKD. The CDR3 consists of 13 residues. Losses at the gene ends were 2 bases for V and 4 bases for J; bases not matched to a gene: 0. This CDR3 reads CAISETGGTEAFF. CDR3 bases: TGTGCCATCAGTGAGACAGGGGGCACTGAAGCTTTCTTT.

The chain combines TRBV24-1 with TRBJ1-2, with D perhaps TRBD1 (5 bases). Per germline, CDR1 KGHDR and CDR2 SFDVKD. The germline V and J ends were trimmed by 2 bases and 8 bases, with 14 bases remaining between them. This CDR3 spans 14 amino acids. This chain's CDR3 is CATSDSGRSYGYTF. As DNA, the CDR3 is TGTGCCACCAGTGATTCGGGACGGAGTTACGGCTACACCTTC.

There are a few counts of this clonotype. J is TRBJ1-6 and V is TRBV5-4, with D possibly being TRBD1 (6 bases). CDR1 and CDR2 from the germline V gene are SGHNT and YYREEE (reference sequence). V lost 0 bases and J 6 bases, leaving 10 bases between the germline ends. This CDR3 contains 15 residues. For the CDR3, the DNA is TGTGCCAGCAGCTTGGAAACAGGGCCTAATTCACCCCTCCACTTT. This sequence encodes CASSLETGPNSPLHF.

This clonotype was recorded a few times. The chain combines TRBV4-1 with TRBJ2-1; maybe TRBD2 (6 bases). The ends were cut back, 4 bases at V and 5 bases at J, with 18 bases in the middle. The germline gives CDR1 MGHRA, CDR2 YSYEKL. The CDR3 consists of 16 residues. This CDR3 reads CASSPWPRERDNEQFF. The CDR3, as DNA: TGCGCCAGCAGCCCCTGGCCCCGGGAGCGGGACAATGAGCAGTTCTTC.

This clonotype was counted at least ten times. This rearrangement joins TRBV7-9 to TRBJ1-1; D gene uncertain. The V end lost 4 bases, the J end lost 0 bases, and 15 bases lay between the germline ends. The CDR3 is 16 residues long. Germline assignment: CDR1 SEHNR and CDR2 FQNEAQ (reference sequence). CDR3 loop: CASSSVPLGLNTEAFF. In DNA form, the CDR3 reads TGTGCCAGCAGCTCCGTCCCTTTAGGCTTGAACACTGAAGCTTTCTTT.

The chain is built from TRBV15 and TRBJ2-4; maybe TRBD1 (6 bases). The CDR3 covers 18 residues. CDR1 is LNHNV, CDR2 YYDKDF, per germline (reference sequence). Trimming removed 0 bases at V and 2 bases at J, with 17 bases between. The CDR3 DNA is TGTGCCACCAGCAGAGATCAAAAGCAGGGGCGATCCAAAAACATTCAGTACTTC. Encoded protein: CATSRDQKQGRSKNIQYF.

Ten or more counts support this clonotype. The V call is TRBV20-1, the J call TRBJ2-7, with D perhaps being TRBD1 or TRBD2 (6 bases each). CDR1 is DFQATT, CDR2 SNEGSKA, per germline (reference sequence). The CDR3 has 13 amino acids. The ends were cut back, 6 bases at V and 6 bases at J, with 18 bases in the middle. This chain's CDR3 is CSAPRGGNFEQYF. The CDR3 DNA sequence: TGCAGTGCCCCTCGAGGGGGGAACTTCGAGCAGTACTTC.

This clonotype was recorded at least ten times. This rearrangement joins TRBV20-1 to TRBJ2-5; D remains ambiguous. CDR3 length: 14 residues. Germline lookup yields CDR1 DFQATT and CDR2 SNEGSKA (reference sequence). The V end was cut by 2 bases, the J end by 0 bases, with 10 bases between. CDR3 sequence reads: CSARSPMYQETQYF. The CDR3 DNA reads as TGCAGTGCTAGATCTCCCATGTACCAAGAGACCCAGTACTTC.